These 31 T cell receptor beta chains came from one sample sequenced in a study of a mutant IDH1 vaccine in newly diagnosed glioma. The table came from immunoSEQ multiplex PCR; TCRdb's copy has only in-frame clones and leaves some out. The sample holds tens of thousands of clones, around 82% seen once. Regarding time point: week 5, during vaccination. The investigators gave 300 ug of mutant IDH1 20-mer peptide in each vaccine dose, together with topical imiquimod. No antigens are known for them. Sequences were derived from PBMCs, sampled from a glioma patient whose treatment included an IDH1 peptide vaccine. These receptor sequences come from a woman under 30 with glioma. Some clones in this sample may be carry-over from other donors' samples.

The chain couples TRBV9 to TRBJ2-3; D remains ambiguous. Per germline, CDR1 SGDLS and CDR2 YYNGEE. The CDR3 spans 15 residues. V was clipped by 4 bases and J by 0 bases, with 12 bases between them. CDR3 amino acids: CASSNIGASTDTQYF. The CDR3 coding sequence is TGTGCCAGCAGCAATATTGGAGCTAGCACAGATACGCAGTATTTT.

The chain combines TRBV29-1 with TRBJ1-3; a weak D match, TRBD1 (5 bases). The germline V and J ends were trimmed by 6 bases and 2 bases, with 11 bases remaining between them. Germline CDR1 is SQVTM and CDR2 is ANQGSEA. The CDR3 sequence is 13 residues long. This chain's CDR3 is CSVAGNPGNTIYF. CDR3 DNA sequence: TGCAGCGTGGCAGGGAACCCTGGAAACACCATATATTTT. Looking up the rest from reference TRBV29-1 and TRBJ1-3 gives the full variable domain: SAVISQKPSRDICQRGTSLTIQCQVDSQVTMMFWYRQQPGQSLTLIATANQGSEATYESGFVIDKFPISRPNLTFSTLTVSNMSPEDSSIYLCSVAGNPGNTIYFGEGSWLTVV.

The rearrangement links TRBV27 to TRBJ2-2, with no clear D. CDR3 size: 15 residues. Germline V gene lookup returns CDR1 MNHEY and CDR2 SMNVEV (reference sequence). V lost 2 bases to trimming and J lost 1 base, with 8 bases between them. The CDR3 protein is CASSLKQGNTGELFF. The CDR3 coding sequence is TGTGCCAGCAGTTTAAAACAAGGGAACACCGGGGAGCTGTTTTTT.

The gene calls are TRBV5-8 and TRBJ1-5; a weak D match, TRBD1 (5 bases). The CDR3 contains 17 residues. V lost 4 bases and J lost 6, with 23 bases in between. CDR1 SGHTS and CDR2 YDEGEE come from the germline V gene. DNA of the CDR3: TGTGCCAGCAGCCCGGAGGAGGAATTGGGGCAATTTCAGCCCCAGCATTTT. It is translated as CASSPEEELGQFQPQHF. Looking up the rest from reference TRBV5-8 and TRBJ1-5 gives the full variable domain: EAGVTQSPTHLIKTRGQQATLRCSPISGHTSVYWYQQALGLGLQFLLWYDEGEERNRGNFPPRFSGRQFPNYSSELNVNALELEDSALYLCASSPEEELGQFQPQHFGDGTRLSIL.

This chain connects TRBV9 to TRBJ2-5; D is uncertain. The V gene lost 1 base and the J gene lost 3 bases, with 7 bases spanning the gap. The CDR3 contains 13 residues. CDR1 SGDLS and CDR2 YYNGEE come from the germline V gene. The CDR3: CASSVTPEETQYF. In DNA form, the CDR3 reads TGTGCCAGCAGCGTAACCCCCGAAGAGACCCAGTACTTC.

This clone has just a few counts. V gene TRBV6-5 combines with J gene TRBJ1-2; 7 nucleotides match TRBD1. Per germline, CDR1 MNHEY and CDR2 SVGAGI. This CDR3 region has 14 residues. J gave up 3 bases and V 6 bases, and 7 bases lay outside the gene matches. The CDR3 is CASRLLGTDYGYTF. DNA for the CDR3: TGTGCCAGCAGGCTCCTAGGGACAGACTATGGCTACACCTTC.

With respect to this clone: It is likely a read error, because the conserved phenylalanine at the end of the CDR3 is missing. V and J are TRBV6-1 and TRBJ1-1; D is ambiguous. Trimming stripped 5 bases from V and 5 bases from J, with 15 bases between. Germline values: CDR1 MNHNS, CDR2 SASEGT. The CDR3 totals 14 residues. CDR3 protein: CASSPKGPGTEAFL. The DNA of the CDR3 is TGTGCCAGCAGTCCGAAAGGGCCGGGGACTGAAGCTTTCCTT.

This clone was seen more than once but under ten times. This sequence joins TRBV30 and TRBJ1-3; 8 nucleotides line up with TRBD1. Trimming took 5 bases from V and 3 from J; bases not matched to a gene: 3. Germline-derived CDR1 and CDR2 are GTSNPN and SVGIG (reference sequence). The length of the CDR3 is 13 residues. The CDR3 coding sequence is TGTGCCTGGCAGGGGGCTATTGGAAACACCATATATTTT. Translating it yields CAWQGAIGNTIYF. Together with reference TRBV30 and TRBJ1-3, the CDR3 gives the full variable domain: SQTIHQWPATLVQPVGSPLSLECTVEGTSNPNLYWYRQAAGRGLQLLFYSVGIGQISSEVPQNLSASRPQDRQFILSSKKLLLSDSGFYLCAWQGAIGNTIYFGEGSWLTVV.

V is TRBV7-2 and J is TRBJ1-4, with D tentatively TRBD1 (6 bases). V lost 3 bases, J lost 6 bases, and 11 bases lay in between. This CDR3 region has 14 residues. CDR1 and CDR2 (germline): SGHTA, FQGNSA. DNA of the CDR3: TGTGCCAGCAGCTTCCAGGGGTTGGATGAAAAACTGTTTTTT. This codes for CASSFQGLDEKLFF.

The genes are TRBV9 and TRBJ2-7; 11 nucleotides align to TRBD1. V shed 0 bases, J shed 4 bases, and the junction held 6 bases outside the gene matches. The CDR3 loop spans 16 amino acids. The V gene's germline CDR1 is SGDLS and CDR2 YYNGEE. The CDR3 region is CASSVGGQGVRYEQYF. In nucleotides, the CDR3 is TGTGCCAGCAGCGTAGGGGGACAGGGGGTGAGGTACGAGCAGTACTTC.

The rearrangement links TRBV5-6 to TRBJ2-1; D is tentatively TRBD1 or TRBD2 (6 bases each). With 4 bases removed from V and 1 base from J, the gap between germline ends came to 12 bases. The CDR3 is made up of 15 amino acids. Germline CDR1 SGHDT, CDR2 YYEEEE. The CDR3 protein is CASSPQGRSYNEQFF. CDR3 coding DNA: TGTGCCAGCAGCCCGCAGGGGAGGTCCTACAATGAGCAGTTCTTC.

The chain links TRBV4-1 to TRBJ2-7, with D possibly TRBD1 on 5 matching bases. This CDR3 has 17 amino acids. Germline V gene data show CDR1 as MGHRA and CDR2 as YSYEKL. Trimming removed 0 bases from V and 0 bases from J, with 15 bases in between. The CDR3 reads CASSQDLTGVGSYEQYF. CDR3 coding DNA: TGCGCCAGCAGCCAAGATTTAACAGGAGTCGGCTCCTACGAGCAGTACTTC.

This chain connects TRBV4-1 to TRBJ1-6; 7 positions agree with TRBD1. The CDR3 consists of 15 residues. CDR1 and CDR2 (germline): MGHRA, YSYEKL. Trimming at V came to 4 bases and at J to 6 bases, leaving 6 bases not matched to a gene. The CDR3 is CASSPSPGGNSPLHF. In nucleotides, the CDR3 is TGCGCCAGCAGCCCATCTCCAGGGGGTAATTCACCCCTCCACTTT.

The J gene is TRBJ2-7, the V gene TRBV7-2; D call uncertain. CDR3 size: 13 residues. V lost 5 bases and J lost 4, with 12 bases in between. CDR1 is SGHTA and CDR2 is FQGNSA in the germline V gene. The CDR3 DNA sequence: TGTGCCAGCAGCCCCCAGGTATGGTACGAGCAGTACTTC. Protein sequence: CASSPQVWYEQYF.

The genes are TRBV6-1 and TRBJ2-2; the match to TRBD2 covers 12 bases. Losses at the gene ends were 1 base for V and 6 bases for J; bases not matched to a gene: 6. The germline V gene has CDR1 MNHNS and CDR2 SASEGT. The CDR3 is 17 amino acids. This CDR3 reads CASSEDRLAGVPGELFF. For the CDR3, the DNA is TGTGCCAGCAGTGAAGACCGACTAGCGGGAGTGCCCGGGGAGCTGTTTTTT.

This clone was recorded a few times. This chain links TRBV7-9 with TRBJ1-1; no firm D call. This CDR3 contains 15 residues. Germline-derived CDR1 and CDR2 are SEHNR and FQNEAQ (reference sequence). V was trimmed by 2 bases and J by 0 bases, leaving 10 bases between them. As DNA, the CDR3 is TGTGCCAGCAGCTTAATTAGGGCCATGAACACTGAAGCTTTCTTT. Encoded protein: CASSLIRAMNTEAFF.

This clone was counted between two and nine times. The J gene is TRBJ1-1, the V gene TRBV6-5; D perhaps matches TRBD1 (6 bases). Looked up from germline, CDR1 is MNHEY and CDR2 is SVGAGI. Trimming pared 6 bases from V and 5 bases from J, leaving 13 bases between. CDR3 size: 13 residues. Here the CDR3 DNA reads TGTGCCAGCAGGGCAGGGGTGGGAACTGAAGCTTTCTTT. It specifies CASRAGVGTEAFF.

The chain has TRBV5-1 and TRBJ1-2, with TRBD1 as a possible D gene (6 bases). Per germline, CDR1 SGHRS and CDR2 YFSETQ. This CDR3 spans 16 amino acids. The V and J ends lost 0 bases and 3 bases respectively, with 15 bases between them. DNA for the CDR3: TGCGCCAGCAGCTTGGTAGGGGGGGCCAGAGACTATGGCTACACCTTC. It specifies CASSLVGGARDYGYTF.

This clone is a singleton in its sample. The rearrangement uses TRBV7-8 and TRBJ2-2, with 7 positions matching TRBD2. Per germline, CDR1 SGHVS and CDR2 FQNEAQ. CDR3 size: 16 residues. J lost 2 bases, V lost 3 bases, and 6 bases had no gene match. The CDR3 nucleotides read TGTGCCAGCAGCTTGAAGGGGAGGGTAAACACCGGGGAGCTGTTTTTT. Translated, it gives CASSLKGRVNTGELFF.

The rearrangement joins TRBV9 to TRBJ1-3; D is undetermined. The V end lost 4 bases, the J end lost 6 bases, and 14 bases lay between the germline ends. Germline lookup yields CDR1 SGDLS and CDR2 YYNGEE. The CDR3 runs 14 residues. CDR3 DNA: TGTGCCAGCAGCCGGGCATTTCTGGAAAACACCATATATTTT. Amino acids: CASSRAFLENTIYF.

The chain carries TRBV7-2 and TRBJ1-1; 7 positions match TRBD1. The CDR3 length is 15 residues. The germline gives CDR1 SGHTA, CDR2 FQGNSA. J was trimmed by 5 bases and V by 4 bases; bases with no gene match: 10. The CDR3 DNA reads as TGTGCCAGCAGCTCCAACCCAGGGGGAAAAACTGAAGCTTTCTTT. This codes for CASSSNPGGKTEAFF.

The chain employs TRBV2 and TRBJ1-6, with D possibly being TRBD1 (6 bases). V was pared by 6 bases and J by 8 bases, with 17 bases between. The CDR3 is 15 amino acids. CDR1 and CDR2 (germline): SNHLY, FYNNEI. This CDR3 reads CASRGDRFIDSPLHF. The CDR3 region has the DNA TGTGCCAGCAGGGGTGACAGGTTTATAGATTCACCCCTCCACTTT.

The V call is TRBV4-1, the J call TRBJ1-1, with D possibly matching TRBD1 (5 bases). The V end lost 1 base, the J end lost 1 base, and 13 bases lay between the germline ends. This CDR3 region has 16 residues. Germline V gene lookup returns CDR1 MGHRA and CDR2 YSYEKL. The CDR3 DNA reads TGCGCCAGCAGCCAAGGCCCGGGACTCACGAACACTGAAGCTTTCTTT. It specifies CASSQGPGLTNTEAFF.

This clone has more than one count but fewer than ten. V usage is TRBV7-2 and J usage is TRBJ1-1, with D perhaps TRBD1 (5 bases). Germline V lookup: CDR1 SGHTA, CDR2 FQGNSA. This CDR3 contains 13 residues. V was shortened by 3 bases and J by 3 bases, with 8 bases between the two germline ends. The CDR3 DNA is TGTGCCAGCAGCTTGGCAGGGTACACTGAAGCTTTCTTT. This sequence encodes CASSLAGYTEAFF.

The chain is built from TRBV9 and TRBJ2-2; D may be TRBD1 (5 bases). V gave up 4 bases and J gave up 5 bases, with 21 bases separating them. The CDR3 loop spans 17 amino acids. Germline CDR1 and CDR2: SGDLS and YYNGEE. CDR3 loop: CASSYQQGRSVTGELFF. DNA for the CDR3: TGTGCCAGCAGCTATCAGCAGGGAAGGTCGGTGACCGGGGAGCTGTTTTTT.

The chain carries TRBV9 and TRBJ2-2; D may match TRBD1 or TRBD2 (6 bases each). CDR3 length: 16 amino acids. Per the germline V gene, CDR1 is SGDLS and CDR2 is YYNGEE. Trimming removed 0 bases from V and 5 bases from J, with 14 bases in between. The CDR3 region is CASSVVGGPGTGELFF. As DNA, the CDR3 is TGTGCCAGCAGCGTAGTAGGGGGGCCTGGTACCGGGGAGCTGTTTTTT.

The V and J genes are TRBV5-1 and TRBJ1-4; weak D call: TRBD1 (5 bases). Trimming took off 4 bases at V and 7 bases at J, with 11 bases between the two ends. The CDR3 is made up of 13 amino acids. The germline gives CDR1 SGHRS, CDR2 YFSETQ. The CDR3 region is CASSPYRGEKLFF. CDR3 in DNA: TGCGCCAGCAGCCCATATAGGGGTGAAAAACTGTTTTTT. The full variable domain, with the rest looked up from reference TRBV5-1 and TRBJ1-4, is KAGVTQTPRYLIKTRGQQVTLSCSPISGHRSVSWYQQTPGQGLQFLFEYFSETQRNKGNFPGRFSGRQFSNSRSEMNVSTLELGDSALYLCASSPYRGEKLFFGSGTQLSVL.

The V gene is TRBV2, the J gene TRBJ2-3; 7 bases are a match to TRBD2. Germline V lookup: CDR1 SNHLY, CDR2 FYNNEI. There are 15 residues in the CDR3. J gave up 1 base and V 5 bases, and 6 bases lay outside the gene matches. CDR3 bases: TGTGCCAGCAGTTGGTCGGGGAGGGGCACAGATACGCAGTATTTT. This encodes CASSWSGRGTDTQYF.

This rearrangement joins TRBV5-1 to TRBJ2-3; possibly TRBD1 or TRBD2 for D (6 bases each). With 0 bases removed from V and 5 bases from J, the gap between germline ends came to 13 bases. This CDR3 spans 15 amino acids. Per germline, CDR1 SGHRS and CDR2 YFSETQ. The CDR3 coding sequence is TGCGCCAGCAGCTTGGCCGGGGGCAGGGAAGATACGCAGTATTTT. Amino acid sequence: CASSLAGGREDTQYF. The full variable domain, with the rest looked up from reference TRBV5-1 and TRBJ2-3, is KAGVTQTPRYLIKTRGQQVTLSCSPISGHRSVSWYQQTPGQGLQFLFEYFSETQRNKGNFPGRFSGRQFSNSRSEMNVSTLELGDSALYLCASSLAGGREDTQYFGPGTRLTVL.

The chain joins TRBV5-1 to TRBJ2-1, with 9 bases identical to TRBD1. V was pared by 3 bases and J by 8 bases, with 6 bases of the junction left unmatched. Germline CDR1 is SGHRS and CDR2 is YFSETQ. This CDR3 is 14 amino acids long. The CDR3 reads CASSSGQGRDEQFF. CDR3 nucleotide sequence: TGCGCCAGCAGCTCCGGACAGGGGAGGGATGAGCAGTTCTTC.

This rearrangement joins TRBV27 to TRBJ1-5; TRBD1 agrees at 8 bases. Germline V gene sequence: CDR1 MNHEY, CDR2 SMNVEV (reference sequence). The length of the CDR3 is 14 residues. The V gene end was trimmed by 8 bases and the J gene end by 3 bases; junction bases not matched to a gene: 6. CDR3: CASGNRGFNQPQHF. The CDR3 bases are TGTGCCAGCGGAAACAGGGGGTTCAATCAGCCCCAGCATTTT.